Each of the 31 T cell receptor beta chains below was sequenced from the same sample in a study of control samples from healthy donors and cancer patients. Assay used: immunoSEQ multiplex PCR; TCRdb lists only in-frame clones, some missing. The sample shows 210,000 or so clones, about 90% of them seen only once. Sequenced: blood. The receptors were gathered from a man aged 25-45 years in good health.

Here the CDR3 DNA reads TGCGCCAGCATCCATGTCCCCTTAGCGGGGGGCTCCTACAATGAGCAGTTCTTC. This translates into CASIHVPLAGGSYNEQFF. V and J are TRBV5-1 and TRBJ2-1; the match to TRBD2 covers 10 bases. The trim removed 6 bases at V and 0 bases at J, leaving 12 bases unmatched. The germline gives CDR1 SGHRS, CDR2 YFSETQ. This CDR3 contains 18 residues.

CDR3 region: CASSQGVRGQADTQYF. The CDR3 nucleotides are TGTGCCAGCAGCCAAGGAGTCCGGGGGCAAGCAGATACGCAGTATTTT. The rearrangement links TRBV14 to TRBJ2-3; D is perhaps TRBD1 or TRBD2 (6 bases each). Trimming took off 1 base at V and 4 bases at J, with 15 bases between the two ends. The CDR3 consists of 16 residues. Germline CDR1 reads SGHDN; CDR2 reads FVKESK.

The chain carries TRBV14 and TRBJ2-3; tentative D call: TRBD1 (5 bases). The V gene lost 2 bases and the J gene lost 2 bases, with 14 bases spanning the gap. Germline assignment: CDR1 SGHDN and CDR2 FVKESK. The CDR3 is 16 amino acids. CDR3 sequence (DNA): TGTGCCAGCAGCCAACTCGGACACTATTCCACAGATACGCAGTATTTT. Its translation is CASSQLGHYSTDTQYF.

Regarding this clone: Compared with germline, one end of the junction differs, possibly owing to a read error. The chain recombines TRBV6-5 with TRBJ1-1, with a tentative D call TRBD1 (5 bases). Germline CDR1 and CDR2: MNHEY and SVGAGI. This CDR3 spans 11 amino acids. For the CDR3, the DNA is TGTGTCAGCACCACGGGGGTTGAAGCTTTCTTT. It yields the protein CVSTTGVEAFF.

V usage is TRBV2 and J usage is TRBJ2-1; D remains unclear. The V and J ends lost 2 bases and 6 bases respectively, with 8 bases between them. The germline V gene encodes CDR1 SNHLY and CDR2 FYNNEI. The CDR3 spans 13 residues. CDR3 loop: CASSELSGNEQFF. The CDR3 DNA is TGTGCCAGCAGTGAATTGTCAGGCAATGAGCAGTTCTTC.

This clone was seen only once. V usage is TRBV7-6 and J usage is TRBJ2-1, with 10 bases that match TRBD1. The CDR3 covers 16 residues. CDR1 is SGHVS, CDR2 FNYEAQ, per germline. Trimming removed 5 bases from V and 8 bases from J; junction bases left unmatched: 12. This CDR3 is CASSVGTGVSVDEQFF. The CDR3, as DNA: TGTGCCAGCAGCGTAGGGACAGGGGTATCAGTGGATGAGCAGTTCTTC.

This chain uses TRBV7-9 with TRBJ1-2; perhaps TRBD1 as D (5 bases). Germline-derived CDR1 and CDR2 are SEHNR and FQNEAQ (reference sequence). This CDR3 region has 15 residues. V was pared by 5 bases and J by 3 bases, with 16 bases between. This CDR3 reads CASSRPGREDYGYTF. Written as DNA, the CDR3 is TGTGCCAGCAGCCGTCCGGGCAGGGAGGACTATGGCTACACCTTC.

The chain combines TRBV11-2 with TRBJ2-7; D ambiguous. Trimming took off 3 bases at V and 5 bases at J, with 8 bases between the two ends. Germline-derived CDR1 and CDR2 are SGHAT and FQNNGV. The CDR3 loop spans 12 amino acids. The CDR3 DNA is TGTGCCAGCAGCTTCGGGCCGGACGAGCAGTACTTC. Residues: CASSFGPDEQYF.

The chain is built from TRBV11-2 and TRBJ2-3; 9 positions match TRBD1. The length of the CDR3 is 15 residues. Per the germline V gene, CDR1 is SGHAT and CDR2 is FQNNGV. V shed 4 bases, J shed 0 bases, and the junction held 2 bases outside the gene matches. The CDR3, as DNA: TGTGCCAGCAGCTCACAGGGGGCAAGCACAGATACGCAGTATTTT. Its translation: CASSSQGASTDTQYF.

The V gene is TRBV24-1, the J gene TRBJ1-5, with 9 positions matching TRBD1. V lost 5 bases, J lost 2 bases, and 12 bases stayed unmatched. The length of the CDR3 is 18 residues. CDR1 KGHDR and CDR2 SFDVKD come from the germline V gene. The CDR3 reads CATSVPGQGAWGNQPQHF. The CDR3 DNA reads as TGTGCCACCAGTGTCCCGGGACAGGGAGCGTGGGGCAATCAGCCCCAGCATTTT.

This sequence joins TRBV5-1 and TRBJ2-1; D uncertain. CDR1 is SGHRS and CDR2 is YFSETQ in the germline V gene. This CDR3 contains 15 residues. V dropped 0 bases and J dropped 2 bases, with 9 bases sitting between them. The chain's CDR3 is CASSLVGQPYNEQFF. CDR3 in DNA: TGCGCCAGCAGCTTGGTAGGCCAGCCCTACAATGAGCAGTTCTTC.

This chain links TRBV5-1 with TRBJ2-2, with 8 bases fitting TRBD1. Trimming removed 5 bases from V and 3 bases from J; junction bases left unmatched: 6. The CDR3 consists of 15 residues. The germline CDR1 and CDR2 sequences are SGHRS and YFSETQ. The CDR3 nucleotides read TGCGCCAGCAGGTTCCAGGGGGCCGACACCGGGGAGCTGTTTTTT. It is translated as CASRFQGADTGELFF.

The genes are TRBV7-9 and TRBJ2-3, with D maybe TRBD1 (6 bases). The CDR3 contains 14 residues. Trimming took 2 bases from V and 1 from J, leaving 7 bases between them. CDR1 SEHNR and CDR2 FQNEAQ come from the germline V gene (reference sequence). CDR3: CASSLPGGTDTQYF. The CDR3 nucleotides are TGTGCCAGCAGCTTACCAGGGGGCACAGATACGCAGTATTTT.

The CDR3 protein is CASSSAQGAGETQYF. The CDR3 region has the DNA TGTGCCAGCAGCTCAGCCCAGGGGGCCGGGGAGACCCAGTACTTC. The chain carries TRBV7-7 and TRBJ2-5, with TRBD1 matching over 8 bases. The germline V gene encodes CDR1 SSHAT and CDR2 FNYEAQ (reference sequence). The ends lost 4 bases at V and 5 bases at J; junction bases unmatched: 9. The CDR3 has 15 residues.

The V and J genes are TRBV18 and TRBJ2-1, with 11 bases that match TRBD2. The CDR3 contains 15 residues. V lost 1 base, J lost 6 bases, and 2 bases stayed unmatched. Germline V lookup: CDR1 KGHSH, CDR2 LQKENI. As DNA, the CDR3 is TGTGCCAGCTCACCACTAGCGGGGGGGCTCAATGAGCAGTTCTTC. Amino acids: CASSPLAGGLNEQFF. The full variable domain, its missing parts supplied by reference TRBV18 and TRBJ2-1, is NAGVMQNPRHLVRRRGQEARLRCSPMKGHSHVYWYRQLPEEGLKFMVYLQKENIIDESGMPKERFSAEFPKEGPSILRIQQVVRGDSAAYFCASSPLAGGLNEQFFGPGTRLTVL.

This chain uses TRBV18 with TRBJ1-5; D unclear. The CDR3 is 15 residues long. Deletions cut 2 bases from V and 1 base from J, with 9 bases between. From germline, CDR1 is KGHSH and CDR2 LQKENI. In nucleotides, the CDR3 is TGTGCCAGCTCACCAAGGGAAACGAGCAATCAGCCCCAGCATTTT. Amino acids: CASSPRETSNQPQHF.

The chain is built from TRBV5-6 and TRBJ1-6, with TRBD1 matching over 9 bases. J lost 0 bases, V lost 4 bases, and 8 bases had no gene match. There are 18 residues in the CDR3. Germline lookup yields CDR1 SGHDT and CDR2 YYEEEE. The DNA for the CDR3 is TGTGCCAGCAGCGGCGGACAGGGGAAGAGCTCCTATAATTCACCCCTCCACTTT. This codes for CASSGGQGKSSYNSPLHF.

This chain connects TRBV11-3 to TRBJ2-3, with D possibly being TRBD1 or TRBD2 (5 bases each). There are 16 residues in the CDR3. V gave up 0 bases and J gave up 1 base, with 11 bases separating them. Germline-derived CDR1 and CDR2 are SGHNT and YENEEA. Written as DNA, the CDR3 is TGTGCCAGCAGCTTAGAGGGGGAGAAGGGCACAGATACGCAGTATTTT. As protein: CASSLEGEKGTDTQYF.

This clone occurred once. The CDR3 DNA follows: TGTGCCAGCAGACAGGGACAGGGGACGGGCACTGAAGCTTTCTTT. Amino acids: CASRQGQGTGTEAFF. The chain recombines TRBV7-9 with TRBJ1-1; 10 positions match TRBD1. CDR1 is SEHNR, CDR2 FQNEAQ, per germline (reference sequence). V lost 6 bases, J lost 4 bases, and 8 bases stayed unmatched. CDR3 length: 15 amino acids.

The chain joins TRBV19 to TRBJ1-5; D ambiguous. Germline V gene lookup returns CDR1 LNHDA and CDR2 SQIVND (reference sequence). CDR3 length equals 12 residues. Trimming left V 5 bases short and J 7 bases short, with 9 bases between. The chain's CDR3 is CASSLSRQPQHF. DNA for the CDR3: TGTGCCAGTAGTCTTTCCCGACAGCCCCAGCATTTT.

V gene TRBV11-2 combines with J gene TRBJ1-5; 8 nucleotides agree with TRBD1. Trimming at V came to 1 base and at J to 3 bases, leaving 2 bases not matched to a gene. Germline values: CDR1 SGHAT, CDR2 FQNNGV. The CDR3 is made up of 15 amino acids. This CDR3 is CASSLGDRNNQPQHF. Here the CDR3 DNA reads TGTGCCAGCAGCTTAGGGGACAGGAACAATCAGCCCCAGCATTTT. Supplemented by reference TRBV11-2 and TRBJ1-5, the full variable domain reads EAGVAQSPRYKIIEKRQSVAFWCNPISGHATLYWYQQILGQGPKLLIQFQNNGVVDDSQLPKDRFSAERLKGVDSTLKIQPAKLEDSAVYLCASSLGDRNNQPQHFGDGTRLSIL.

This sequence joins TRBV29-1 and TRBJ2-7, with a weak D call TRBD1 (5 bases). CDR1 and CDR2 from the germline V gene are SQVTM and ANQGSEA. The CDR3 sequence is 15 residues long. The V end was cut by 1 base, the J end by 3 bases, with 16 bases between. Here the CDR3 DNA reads TGCAGCGTTGAAGGGGGCACCCTACCAATCTACGAGCAGTACTTC. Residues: CSVEGGTLPIYEQYF.

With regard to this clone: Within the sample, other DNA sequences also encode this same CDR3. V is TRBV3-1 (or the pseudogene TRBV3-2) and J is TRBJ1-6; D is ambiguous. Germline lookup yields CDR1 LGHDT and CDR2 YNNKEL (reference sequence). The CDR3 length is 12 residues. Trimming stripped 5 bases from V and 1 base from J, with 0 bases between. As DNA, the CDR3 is TGTGCCAGCAGCTCCTATAATTCACCCCTCCACTTT. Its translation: CASSSYNSPLHF.

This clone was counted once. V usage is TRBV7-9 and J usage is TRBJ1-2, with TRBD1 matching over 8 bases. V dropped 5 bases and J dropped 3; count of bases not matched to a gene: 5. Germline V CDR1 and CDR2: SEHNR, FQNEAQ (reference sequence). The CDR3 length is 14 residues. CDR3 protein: CASSPDRVDYGYTF. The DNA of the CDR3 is TGTGCCAGCAGCCCGGACAGGGTAGACTATGGCTACACCTTC.

CDR3 protein: CASTDTSSGNTIYF. Here the CDR3 DNA reads TGTGCCAGCACCGACACGAGCTCTGGAAACACCATATATTTT. V is TRBV6-5 and J is TRBJ1-3; D is ambiguous. Germline loops: CDR1 MNHEY, CDR2 SVGAGI. V was pared by 7 bases and J by 0 bases, with 10 bases between. The CDR3 has 14 residues.

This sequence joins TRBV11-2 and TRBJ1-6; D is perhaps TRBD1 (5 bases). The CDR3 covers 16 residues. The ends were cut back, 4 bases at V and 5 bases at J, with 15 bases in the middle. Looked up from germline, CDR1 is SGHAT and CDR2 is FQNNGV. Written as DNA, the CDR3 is TGTGCCAGCAGCTCGCTCGGGGGAGCGAATAATTCACCCCTCCACTTT. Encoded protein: CASSSLGGANNSPLHF.

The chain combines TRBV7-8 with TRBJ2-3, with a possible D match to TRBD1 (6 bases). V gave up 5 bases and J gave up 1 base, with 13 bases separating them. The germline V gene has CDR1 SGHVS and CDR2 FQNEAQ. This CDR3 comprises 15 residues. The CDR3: CASSGGGSRTDTQYF. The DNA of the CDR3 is TGTGCCAGCAGCGGGGGCGGATCCCGCACAGATACGCAGTATTTT.

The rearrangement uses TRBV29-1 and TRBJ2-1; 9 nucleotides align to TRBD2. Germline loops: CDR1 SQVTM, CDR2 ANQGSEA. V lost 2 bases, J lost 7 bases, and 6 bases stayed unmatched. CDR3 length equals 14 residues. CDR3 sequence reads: CSVEIPAGGNEQFF. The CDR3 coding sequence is TGCAGCGTTGAAATTCCGGCGGGGGGGAATGAGCAGTTCTTC.

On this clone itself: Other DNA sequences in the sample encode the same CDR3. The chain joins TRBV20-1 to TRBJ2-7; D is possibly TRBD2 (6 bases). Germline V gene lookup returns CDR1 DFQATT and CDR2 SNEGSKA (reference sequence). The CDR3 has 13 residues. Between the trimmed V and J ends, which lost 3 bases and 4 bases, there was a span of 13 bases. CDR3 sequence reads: CSASRDSTYEQYF. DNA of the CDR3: TGCAGTGCTAGTCGGGACTCCACTTACGAGCAGTACTTC.

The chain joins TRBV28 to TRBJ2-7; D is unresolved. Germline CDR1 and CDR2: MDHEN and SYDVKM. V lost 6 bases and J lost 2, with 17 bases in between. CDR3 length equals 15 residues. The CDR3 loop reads CASRTHYQEPYEQYF. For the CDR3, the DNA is TGTGCCAGCAGAACCCATTATCAGGAGCCCTACGAGCAGTACTTC.

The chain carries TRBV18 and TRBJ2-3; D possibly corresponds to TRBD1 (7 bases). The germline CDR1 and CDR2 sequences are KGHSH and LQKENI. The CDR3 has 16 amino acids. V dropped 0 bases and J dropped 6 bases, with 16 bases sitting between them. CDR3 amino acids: CASSPPRAGGLDTQYF. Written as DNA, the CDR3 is TGTGCCAGCTCACCACCGCGGGCAGGGGGGCTTGATACGCAGTATTTT. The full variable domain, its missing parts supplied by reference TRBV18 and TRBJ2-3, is NAGVMQNPRHLVRRRGQEARLRCSPMKGHSHVYWYRQLPEEGLKFMVYLQKENIIDESGMPKERFSAEFPKEGPSILRIQQVVRGDSAAYFCASSPPRAGGLDTQYFGPGTRLTVL.